Listed here is a single T cell receptor (beta chain). V was clipped by 5 bases and J by 9 bases; unmatched bases: 19. The CDR3 contains 19 residues. Germline CDR1 and CDR2: SGHNT and YENEEA. Recruits, aged roughly 18 to 89 years, lived in 25 or so US areas. Categorization into cohorts depended on clinical history that participants reported. This entry is derived from a study of blood T cell repertoires in COVID-19. In the authors' workflow: It was from reference gene primer amplification that nucleated cell counts were estimated. Sequencing used immunoSEQ multiplex PCR; TCRdb keeps in-frame clones, though not all of them. V, J and clone size are those of that table, while D and trimming were read from the DNA. This table holds 350,000 to 450,000 clones, approximately 90% found once.

J is TRBJ2-1 and V is TRBV11-3; 13 nucleotides line up with TRBD2. Sequencing was performed on PBMCs or T cells enriched from blood (not recorded which). This receptor was obtained from a woman younger than 35 who had been exposed to COVID-19. The DNA for the CDR3 is TGTGCCAGCAGCCCGCGGACTAGCGGGAGAGGAACACTTGGCTCTGAGCAGTTCTTC. Residues: CASSPRTSGRGTLGSEQFF.